This T cell receptor (beta chain) was observed in a study of blood T cell repertoires in COVID-19. Study-level background: Whether acute or convalescent, the COVID-19 samples came from the United States, Italy and Spain.

The authors' processing: The authors estimated nucleated cell counts from reference gene primer amplification. Assay: immunoSEQ multiplex PCR; the TCRdb copy retains only in-frame clones and omits some. D and trimming were read from the DNA, whereas the V and J calls and clone size are those reported in that table. The sample has about 180,000 clones, 85% to 90% seen once. This clone has a handful of counts. Sequenced sample: peripheral blood. This TCR came from a man in his sixties or seventies with active or convalescent COVID-19.

The CDR3: CASSQRGASRGTGELFF. The CDR3 DNA is TGTGCCAGCAGCCAACGGGGGGCTAGCCGCGGCACCGGGGAGCTGTTTTTT. The chain is built from TRBV14 and TRBJ2-2; D is perhaps TRBD2 (7 bases). The germline V and J ends were trimmed by 2 bases and 4 bases, with 17 bases remaining between them. The CDR3 has 17 amino acids. The germline V gene encodes CDR1 SGHDN and CDR2 FVKESK.